One T cell receptor (beta chain) is described in this entry. Its antigen is still unknown. MiXCR, run by TCRdb on the reads, gives a single entry per CDR3 protein. Of about 400,000 distinct CDR3 sequences in the sample, 18% were seen once. This sample was included in a study of T cell repertoires in cytomegalovirus infection. Study at large: An indication of both CMV infection and matching HLA type came from public TCR beta signatures.

J lost 6 bases, V lost 4 bases, and 7 bases had no gene match. This CDR3 has 14 residues. CDR1 is KGHSH and CDR2 is LQKENI in the germline V gene. Study-wide points: Carriers of CMV plus the relevant HLA were identified by cumulative public TCR beta family frequency. The ex vivo response was dominated by HLA-C-restricted CMV-specific TCR beta clonotypes.

The TCR comes from a human donor in good health (CMV status not recorded). Some clones in this sample may be carry-over from other donors' samples. The chain has TRBV18 and TRBJ1-2, with TRBD1 identical over 8 bases. The sequencing input was PBMCs. CDR3 sequence reads: CASSQMTGADGYTF. For the CDR3, the DNA is TGTGCCAGCTCACAAATGACAGGGGCGGATGGCTACACCTTC.